This T cell receptor beta chain was captured in a study of radiotherapy plus CTLA-4 blockade in lung cancer. Overall study context: Disease control was seen in 30% to 35% of patients, objective responses in 15% to 20%.

Regarding the study as a whole: In blood, tumor-derived TCR clones expanded after radiotherapy plus ipilimumab. Early clonal dynamics of blood T cells, together with interferon-beta, were reported as the best response predictor.

The data were produced by immunoSEQ multiplex PCR, yet TCRdb's version contains in-frame clones alone and is incomplete. The sample consists of some 110,000 clones, under 90% of them appearing once. Trimming took 6 bases from V and 2 from J; bases not matched to a gene: 8. CDR3 length equals 15 residues. Germline CDR1 MDHEN, CDR2 SYDVKM. Patients in the study, people with chemo-refractory metastatic non-small-cell lung cancer, received focal radiation plus ipilimumab CTLA-4 blockade. With regard to this clone: Its specificity is not known.

This clonotype originated in a human donor with non-small cell lung cancer that progressed on radiotherapy plus ipilimumab. Some clones in this sample may be carry-over from other donors' samples. The chain combines TRBV28 with TRBJ1-2; 8 bases line up with TRBD1. The sequences come from peripheral blood, collected from a patient treated with radiotherapy plus ipilimumab. As DNA, the CDR3 is TGTGCCAGCAGCCAGGGGGCAGGGTCAAACTATGGCTACACCTTC. Translated, it gives CASSQGAGSNYGYTF.